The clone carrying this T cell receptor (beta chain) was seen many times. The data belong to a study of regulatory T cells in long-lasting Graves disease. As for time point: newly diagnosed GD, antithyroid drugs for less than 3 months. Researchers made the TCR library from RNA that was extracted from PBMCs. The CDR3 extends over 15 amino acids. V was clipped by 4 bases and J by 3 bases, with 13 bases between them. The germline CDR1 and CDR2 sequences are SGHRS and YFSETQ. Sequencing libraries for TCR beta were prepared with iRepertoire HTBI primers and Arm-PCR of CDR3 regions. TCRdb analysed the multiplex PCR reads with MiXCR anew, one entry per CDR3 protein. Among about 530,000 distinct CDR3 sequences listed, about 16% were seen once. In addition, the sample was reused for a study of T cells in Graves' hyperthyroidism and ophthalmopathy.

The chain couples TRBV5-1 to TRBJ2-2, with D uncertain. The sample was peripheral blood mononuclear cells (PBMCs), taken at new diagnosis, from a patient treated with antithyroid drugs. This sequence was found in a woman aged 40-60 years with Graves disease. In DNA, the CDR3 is TGCGCCAGCAGCCCGTTAGACCGGGACACCGGGGAGCTGTTTTTT. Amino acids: CASSPLDRDTGELFF.